A selection of T cell receptor beta chains follows, all from one sample in a study of blood T cell repertoires in COVID-19. Generated by immunoSEQ multiplex PCR, the TCRdb table keeps only in-frame clones and is missing some. Among more than 110,000 clones listed, about 80% were seen once. Sequencing was done on a sample of peripheral blood. Every receptor here comes from a woman in her sixties or seventies with acute or convalescent COVID-19. CDR3s include the opening cysteine and the closing phenylalanine or tryptophan. Fields, in order: clone size, D gene, J gene, V gene, CDR3 DNA, CDR3 protein. D genes are given only for firm matches. Not every row has a clone size; where given, it reads once, few, many or a size class.

clone size: .
D gene: .
J gene: TRBJ2-7
V gene: TRBV5-6
CDR3 DNA: TGTGCCAGCAGCGGCGGGACCTCCTACGAGCAGTACTTC
CDR3 protein: CASSGGTSYEQYF

clone size: .
D gene: .
J gene: TRBJ1-1
V gene: TRBV5-1
CDR3 DNA: TGCGCCAGCAGCGCCCAACAGCTGAACACTGAAGCTTTCTTT
CDR3 protein: CASSAQQLNTEAFF

clone size: .
D gene: TRBD2
J gene: TRBJ2-7
V gene: TRBV5-1
CDR3 DNA: TGCGCCAGCACTCCCGCTAGCGGGGGCTACGAGCAGTACTTC
CDR3 protein: CASTPASGGYEQYF

clone size: .
D gene: TRBD1
J gene: TRBJ2-3
V gene: TRBV29-1
CDR3 DNA: TGCAGCCTGACAGGGGGTACAGATACGCAGTATTTT
CDR3 protein: CSLTGGTDTQYF

clone size: .
D gene: .
J gene: TRBJ2-3
V gene: TRBV19
CDR3 DNA: TGTGCCAGTAGTATGCATATTAGCGGCCCCACAGATACGCAGTATTTT
CDR3 protein: CASSMHISGPTDTQYF

clone size: .
D gene: .
J gene: TRBJ2-7
V gene: TRBV28
CDR3 DNA: TGTGCCAGCAGCAGCGGGTACGAGCAGTACTTC
CDR3 protein: CASSSGYEQYF

clone size: .
D gene: .
J gene: TRBJ1-4
V gene: TRBV6-5
CDR3 DNA: TGTGCCAGCAGAAATCCGGGACTTAATGAAAAACTGTTTTTT
CDR3 protein: CASRNPGLNEKLFF

clone size: .
D gene: .
J gene: TRBJ1-1
V gene: TRBV6-1
CDR3 DNA: TGTGCCAGCAGTGAAGCGCTTCGGCGGAGACAGGTGGAAGCTTTCTTT
CDR3 protein: CASSEALRRRQVEAFF

clone size: few
D gene: .
J gene: TRBJ2-5
V gene: TRBV15
CDR3 DNA: TGTGCCACCAGCACCGGACAGAGAGAGACCCAGTACTTC
CDR3 protein: CATSTGQRETQYF

clone size: few
D gene: .
J gene: TRBJ1-2
V gene: TRBV4-1
CDR3 DNA: TGCGCCAGCAGCCAAGACGGAGGCCTAAATGGCTACACCTTC
CDR3 protein: CASSQDGGLNGYTF

clone size: once
D gene: .
J gene: TRBJ1-2
V gene: TRBV12-3/TRBV12-4
CDR3 DNA: TGTGCCAGCAGTTTCGGAACAGGTCAAAGCTACACCTTC
CDR3 protein: CASSFGTGQSYTF

clone size: .
D gene: .
J gene: TRBJ1-2
V gene: TRBV3-1/TRBV3-2
CDR3 DNA: TGTGCCAGCAGCCAACGGGCGGGGCCGGGGGGAGGCTACACCTTC
CDR3 protein: CASSQRAGPGGGYTF

clone size: .
D gene: .
J gene: TRBJ1-2
V gene: TRBV7-9
CDR3 DNA: TGTGCCAGCAGCTTAGACTGGGGCCGCTATGGCTACACCTTC
CDR3 protein: CASSLDWGRYGYTF

clone size: .
D gene: .
J gene: TRBJ2-3
V gene: TRBV19
CDR3 DNA: TGTGCCAGTAGTATGGTTCCGGGGGCAGATACGCAGTATTTT
CDR3 protein: CASSMVPGADTQYF

clone size: .
D gene: .
J gene: TRBJ2-3
V gene: TRBV18
CDR3 DNA: TGTGCCAGCTCACCACCCCTAGCGCGGACAGATACGCAGTATTTT
CDR3 protein: CASSPPLARTDTQYF

clone size: few
D gene: .
J gene: TRBJ1-1
V gene: TRBV4-1
CDR3 DNA: TGCGCCAGCAGCCAAGGAACCTGGACAGAAGAAGCTTTCTTT
CDR3 protein: CASSQGTWTEEAFF

clone size: .
D gene: .
J gene: TRBJ1-1
V gene: TRBV6-5
CDR3 DNA: TGTGCCAGTGGAAACAGGGACACTGAAGCTTTCTTT
CDR3 protein: CASGNRDTEAFF

clone size: .
D gene: .
J gene: TRBJ1-5
V gene: TRBV28
CDR3 DNA: TGTGCCAGCAGAGGGGATGGCAATCAGCCCCAGCATTTT
CDR3 protein: CASRGDGNQPQHF

clone size: .
D gene: TRBD2
J gene: TRBJ2-6
V gene: TRBV11-2
CDR3 DNA: TGTGCCAGCAGACCTCGGACTAGCCTCCAATCACCTGGGGCCAACGTCTTGACTTTC
CDR3 protein: CASRPRTSLQSPGANVLTF

clone size: .
D gene: TRBD1
J gene: TRBJ1-6
V gene: TRBV13
CDR3 DNA: TGTGCCAGCAGCTTGGGGGACAGGGAAAATTCACCCCTCCACTTT
CDR3 protein: CASSLGDRENSPLHF

clone size: .
D gene: TRBD1
J gene: TRBJ2-5
V gene: TRBV10-3
CDR3 DNA: TGTGCCATCAAATCGGGGACAGGGATGAAGACCCAGTACTTC
CDR3 protein: CAIKSGTGMKTQYF

clone size: .
D gene: .
J gene: TRBJ1-2
V gene: TRBV6-5
CDR3 DNA: TGTGCCAGCAGCCACGACAGCGGGGGAAGTTATGGCTACACCTTC
CDR3 protein: CASSHDSGGSYGYTF

clone size: .
D gene: .
J gene: TRBJ1-1
V gene: TRBV7-9
CDR3 DNA: TGTGCCAGCAGCTTGTACAGGGCAACAGGAGCTTTCTTT
CDR3 protein: CASSLYRATGAFF

clone size: .
D gene: TRBD1
J gene: TRBJ1-2
V gene: TRBV6-5
CDR3 DNA: TGTGCCAGCAGACGAACAGGGGCCTCTAACTATGGCTACACCTTC
CDR3 protein: CASRRTGASNYGYTF

clone size: once
D gene: TRBD2
J gene: TRBJ2-1
V gene: TRBV27
CDR3 DNA: TGTGCCAGCAGTTTATTCCCCGCGGGAGGCTCCTACAATGAGCAGTTCTTC
CDR3 protein: CASSLFPAGGSYNEQFF

clone size: .
D gene: .
J gene: TRBJ2-2
V gene: TRBV19
CDR3 DNA: TGTGCCAGTAGTATAGAAGGGGCCCACACCGGGGAGCTGTTTTTT
CDR3 protein: CASSIEGAHTGELFF

clone size: once
D gene: .
J gene: TRBJ2-7
V gene: TRBV7-6
CDR3 DNA: TGTGCCAGCAGCTTAGCCCTCCGCGACGAGCAGTACTTC
CDR3 protein: CASSLALRDEQYF

clone size: .
D gene: .
J gene: TRBJ1-1
V gene: TRBV7-6
CDR3 DNA: TGTGCCAGCAGCTCATCTAGGGGGGGCCAGGGCACTGAAGCTTTCTTT
CDR3 protein: CASSSSRGGQGTEAFF